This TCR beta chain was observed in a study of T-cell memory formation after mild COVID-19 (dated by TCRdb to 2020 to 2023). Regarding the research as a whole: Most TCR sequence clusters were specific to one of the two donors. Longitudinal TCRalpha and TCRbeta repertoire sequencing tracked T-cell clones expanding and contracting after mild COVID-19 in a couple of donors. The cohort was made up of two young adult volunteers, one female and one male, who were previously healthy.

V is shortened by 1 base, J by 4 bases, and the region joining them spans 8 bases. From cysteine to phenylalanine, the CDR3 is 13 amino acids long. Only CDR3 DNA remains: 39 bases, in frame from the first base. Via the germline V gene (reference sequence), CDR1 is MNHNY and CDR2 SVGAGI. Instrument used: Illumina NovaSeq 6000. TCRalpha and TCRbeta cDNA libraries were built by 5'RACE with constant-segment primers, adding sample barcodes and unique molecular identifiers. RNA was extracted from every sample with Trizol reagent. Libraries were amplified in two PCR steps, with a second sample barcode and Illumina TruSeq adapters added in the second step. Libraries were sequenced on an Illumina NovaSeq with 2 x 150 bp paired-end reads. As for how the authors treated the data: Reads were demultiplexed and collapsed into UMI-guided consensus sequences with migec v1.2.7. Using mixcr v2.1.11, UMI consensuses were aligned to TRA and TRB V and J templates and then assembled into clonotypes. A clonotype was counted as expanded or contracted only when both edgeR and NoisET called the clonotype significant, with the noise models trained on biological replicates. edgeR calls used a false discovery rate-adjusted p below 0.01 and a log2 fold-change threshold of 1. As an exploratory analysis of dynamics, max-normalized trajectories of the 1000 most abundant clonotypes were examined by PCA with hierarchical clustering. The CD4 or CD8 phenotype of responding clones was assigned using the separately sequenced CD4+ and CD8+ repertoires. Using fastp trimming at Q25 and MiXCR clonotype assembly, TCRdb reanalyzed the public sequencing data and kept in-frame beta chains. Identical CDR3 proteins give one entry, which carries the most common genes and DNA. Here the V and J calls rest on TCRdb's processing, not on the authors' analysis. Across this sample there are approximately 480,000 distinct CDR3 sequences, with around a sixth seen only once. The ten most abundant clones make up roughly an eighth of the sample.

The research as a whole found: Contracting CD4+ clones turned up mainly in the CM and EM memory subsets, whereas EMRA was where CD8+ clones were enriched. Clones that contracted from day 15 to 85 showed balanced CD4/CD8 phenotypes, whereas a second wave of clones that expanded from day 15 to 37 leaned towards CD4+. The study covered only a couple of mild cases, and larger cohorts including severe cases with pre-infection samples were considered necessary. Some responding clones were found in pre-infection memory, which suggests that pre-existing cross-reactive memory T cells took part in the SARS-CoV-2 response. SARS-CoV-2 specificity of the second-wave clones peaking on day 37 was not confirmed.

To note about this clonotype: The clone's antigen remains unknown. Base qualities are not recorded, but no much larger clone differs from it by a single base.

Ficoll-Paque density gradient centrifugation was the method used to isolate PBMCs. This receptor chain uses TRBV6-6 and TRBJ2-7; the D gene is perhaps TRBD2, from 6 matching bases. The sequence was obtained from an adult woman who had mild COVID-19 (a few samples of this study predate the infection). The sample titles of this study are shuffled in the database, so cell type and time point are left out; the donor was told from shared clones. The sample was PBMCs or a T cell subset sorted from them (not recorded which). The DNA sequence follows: TGTGCCAGCAGTTACTTTGGGACTTACGAGCAGTACTTC. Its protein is CASSYFGTYEQYF.